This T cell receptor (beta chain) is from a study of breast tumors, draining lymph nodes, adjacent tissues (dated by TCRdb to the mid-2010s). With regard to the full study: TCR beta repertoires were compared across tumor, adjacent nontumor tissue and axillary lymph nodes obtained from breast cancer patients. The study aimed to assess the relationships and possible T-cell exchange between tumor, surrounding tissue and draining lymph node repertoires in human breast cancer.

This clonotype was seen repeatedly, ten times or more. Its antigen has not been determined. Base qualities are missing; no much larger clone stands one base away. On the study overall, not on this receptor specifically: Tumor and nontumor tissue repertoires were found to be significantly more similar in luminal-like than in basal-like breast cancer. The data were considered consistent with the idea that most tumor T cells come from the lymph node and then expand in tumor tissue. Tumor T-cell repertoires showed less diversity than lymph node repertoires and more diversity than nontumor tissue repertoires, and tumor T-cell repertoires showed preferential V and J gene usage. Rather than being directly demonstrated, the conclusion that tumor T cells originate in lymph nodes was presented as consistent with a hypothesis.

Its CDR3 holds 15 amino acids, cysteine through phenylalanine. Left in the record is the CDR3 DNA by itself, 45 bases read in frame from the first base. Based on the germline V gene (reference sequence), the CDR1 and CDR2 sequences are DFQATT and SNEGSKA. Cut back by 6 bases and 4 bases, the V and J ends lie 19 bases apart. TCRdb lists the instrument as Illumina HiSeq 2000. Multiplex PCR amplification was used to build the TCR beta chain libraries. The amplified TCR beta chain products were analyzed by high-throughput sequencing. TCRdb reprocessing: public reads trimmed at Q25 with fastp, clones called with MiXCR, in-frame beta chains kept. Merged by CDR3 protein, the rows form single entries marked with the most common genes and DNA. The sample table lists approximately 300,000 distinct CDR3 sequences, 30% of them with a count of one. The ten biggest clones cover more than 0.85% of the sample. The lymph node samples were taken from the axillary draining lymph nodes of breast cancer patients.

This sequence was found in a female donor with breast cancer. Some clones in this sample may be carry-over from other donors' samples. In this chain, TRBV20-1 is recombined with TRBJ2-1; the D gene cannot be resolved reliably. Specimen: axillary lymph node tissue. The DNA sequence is TGCAGTGCGGATGGTTCCCGCAATCCTTACAATGAGCAGTTCTTC. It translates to CSADGSRNPYNEQFF.